This TCR beta chain was found in a study of cytomegalovirus exposure and HLA in healthy donors. General observations from the study: It was confirmed in vitro that three of the CMV-associated chains were specific for CMV antigens. Accurate prediction of most subjects' HLA-A and HLA-B alleles from TCR beta sequences was reported. The availability of immune exposure information extended only to CMV serostatus.

13 Jbeta primers and 60 Vbeta primers were used for the PCR. In the original workflow: There were about 86 million unique TCR beta chains by a later count, and 10 million to 12 million of them were shared. Libraries were prepared by immunoSEQ multiplex PCR; TCRdb keeps only in-frame clonotypes and omits some of them. V and J calls and clone size are those listed in that table; D and trimming were worked out from the DNA. The repertoire includes under 150,000 clones, roughly 82% of them detected once, and approximately 2.6% sits in the top ten. With regard to this clone: What it binds is unknown.

The sequence was collected from a man over 45 in good health and CMV-seronegative. The specimen sequenced was PBMCs.

CDR3 bases: TGTGCCAACCTCCGGGACAGGGGGGCCGGCTACACCTTC. This encodes CANLRDRGAGYTF. The rearrangement links TRBV2 to TRBJ1-2; TRBD1 matches at 11 bases. V shed 10 bases, J shed 8 bases, and the junction held 9 bases outside the gene matches. From germline, CDR1 is SNHLY and CDR2 FYNNEI. This CDR3 has 13 amino acids.